This T cell receptor (beta chain) was recorded in a study of T-cell memory formation after mild COVID-19. One entry per CDR3 protein results from TCRdb running MiXCR on the 5' RACE reads. The sample shows about 500,000 distinct CDR3 sequences, around 20% of them seen only once. V lost 4 bases, J lost 0 bases, and 10 bases lay in between. Germline assignment: CDR1 SQVTM and CDR2 ANQGSEA. There are 13 residues in the CDR3. This TCR was recovered from an adult woman who had mild COVID-19 (a few samples of this study predate the infection). Cell type and time point are not known. The chain employs TRBV29-1 and TRBJ2-7; D uncertain. Sequencing was performed on PBMCs or a T cell subset sorted from them (not recorded which). CDR3 sequence reads: CSVGRHDSYEQYF. The CDR3 nucleotides read TGCAGCGTTGGCCGACACGACTCCTACGAGCAGTACTTC.